These 25 T cell receptor beta chains were sequenced from one sample in a study of shared clonotypes between healthy human individuals. The protocol was immunoSEQ multiplex PCR, while the TCRdb copy is restricted to in-frame clones and leaves out a portion. This table holds roughly 2 million clones, around 96% found once. Naive CD8 cells lacked CD45RO and underwent positive selection for CCR7, leaving out terminally differentiated effector memory CD45RA+ cells. The sequenced material came from naive CD8+ T cells sorted from blood. Receptor source: a man aged 18-30 years in good health.

The chain recombines TRBV27 with TRBJ2-7; no clear D. Trimming stripped 3 bases from V and 3 bases from J, with 12 bases between. This CDR3 is 14 amino acids long. CDR1 and CDR2 from the germline V gene are MNHEY and SMNVEV (reference sequence). The CDR3 DNA reads TGTGCCAGCAGTTTCTTAAGCTCCCTCTACGAGCAGTACTTC. Translation gives CASSFLSSLYEQYF.

This clone has only one observation. The CDR3 DNA sequence: TGTGCCAGCAGCAAAGAGGGCGGAGAATACTACGAGCAGTACTTC. Its translation: CASSKEGGEYYEQYF. V and J are TRBV21-1 and TRBJ2-7. TRBV21-1 is assigned pseudogene status. This CDR3 is 15 amino acids long.

CDR3 sequence reads: CASSLDGSGETQYF. For the CDR3, the DNA is TGTGCCAGCAGTTTAGACGGGAGCGGAGAGACCCAGTACTTC. This sequence joins TRBV27 and TRBJ2-5; tentatively, D is TRBD2 (6 bases). The germline gives CDR1 MNHEY, CDR2 SMNVEV (reference sequence). The CDR3 totals 14 residues. The V end lost 2 bases, the J end lost 4 bases, and 11 bases lay between the germline ends.

The chain combines TRBV2 with TRBJ2-5, with 13 bases matching TRBD2. Germline lookup yields CDR1 SNHLY and CDR2 FYNNEI. The length of the CDR3 is 15 residues. With V trimmed by 6 bases and J by 8 bases, 9 bases remained unmatched. The CDR3 sequence: CASSAGTSGVRTQYF. CDR3 in DNA: TGTGCCAGCAGCGCCGGGACTAGCGGGGTGAGAACCCAGTACTTC.

The V gene is TRBV27, the J gene TRBJ1-6; no reliable D call. The V gene lost 9 bases and the J gene lost 0 bases, with 12 bases spanning the gap. Germline V gene lookup returns CDR1 MNHEY and CDR2 SMNVEV (reference sequence). This CDR3 has 15 amino acids. For the CDR3, the DNA is TGTGCCAGTTGGGATAGGAGCTCCTATAATTCACCCCTCCACTTT. Encoded protein: CASWDRSSYNSPLHF.

The chain couples TRBV7-9 to TRBJ1-6; D not resolved. CDR1 and CDR2 from the germline V gene are SEHNR and FQNEAQ (reference sequence). V dropped 2 bases and J dropped 2 bases, with 7 bases sitting between them. This CDR3 contains 15 residues. DNA of the CDR3: TGTGCCAGCAGCTTAATAGGACCCTATAATTCACCCCTCCACTTT. Translating gives CASSLIGPYNSPLHF.

V usage is TRBV5-1 and J usage is TRBJ2-7; 7 bases are shared with TRBD2. Germline V gene data show CDR1 as SGHRS and CDR2 as YFSETQ. CDR3 length: 15 amino acids. J lost 5 bases, V lost 0 bases, and 8 bases had no gene match. Here the CDR3 reads CASSLGGGPTHEQYF. In DNA, the CDR3 is TGCGCCAGCAGCTTGGGGGGGGGACCCACCCACGAGCAGTACTTC.

CDR3: CASSLGVGVREQYF. DNA of the CDR3: TGTGCCAGCAGCTTAGGTGTAGGGGTGCGCGAGCAGTACTTC. The chain combines TRBV7-9 with TRBJ2-7; TRBD1 might be the D (5 bases). CDR1 and CDR2 (germline): SEHNR, FQNEAQ (reference sequence). V was trimmed by 1 base and J by 6 bases, leaving 13 bases between them. The CDR3 consists of 14 residues.

The V gene is TRBV19, the J gene TRBJ1-5, with 7 bases matching TRBD1. With V trimmed by 7 bases and J by 3 bases, 12 bases remained unmatched. The CDR3 runs to 16 residues. Germline V gene data show CDR1 as LNHDA and CDR2 as SQIVND (reference sequence). The CDR3 reads CASKSRGDSVNQPQHF. The DNA for the CDR3 is TGTGCCAGTAAATCCCGGGGGGACAGCGTCAATCAGCCCCAGCATTTT.

The V call is TRBV7-9, the J call TRBJ2-1, with TRBD2 as a possible D gene (5 bases). The CDR3 consists of 15 residues. In germline, CDR1 is SEHNR, CDR2 FQNEAQ (reference sequence). Trimming left V 4 bases short and J 0 bases short, with 10 bases between. CDR3 nucleotides: TGTGCCAGCAGCTACCCGGGGAGCTCCTACAATGAGCAGTTCTTC. Its translation: CASSYPGSSYNEQFF.

CDR3: CATRPGSLNTEAFF. CDR3 nucleotide sequence: TGTGCCACCCGGCCCGGCAGTCTGAACACTGAAGCTTTCTTT. This sequence joins TRBV27 and TRBJ1-1; D is unresolved. The germline V and J ends were trimmed by 10 bases and 0 bases, with 15 bases remaining between them. The germline gives CDR1 MNHEY, CDR2 SMNVEV (reference sequence). This CDR3 has 14 residues.

This clone showed up just once. The identical CDR3 is also encoded by other nucleotide sequences in the sample. This rearrangement joins TRBV4-1 to TRBJ2-7; D is unresolved. This CDR3 region has 14 residues. With 1 base removed from V and 0 bases from J, the gap between germline ends came to 7 bases. Germline lookup yields CDR1 MGHRA and CDR2 YSYEKL. CDR3 nucleotide sequence: TGCGCCAGCAGCCAAGTTGCATCCTCCTACGAGCAGTACTTC. This translates into CASSQVASSYEQYF.

The gene calls are TRBV27 and TRBJ2-7; 9 bases are a match to TRBD1. CDR3 length equals 14 residues. J gave up 5 bases and V 5 bases, and 7 bases lay outside the gene matches. Per germline, CDR1 MNHEY and CDR2 SMNVEV (reference sequence). CDR3 coding DNA: TGTGCCAGCAGTGCGGGGACAGGGCTCAACGAGCAGTACTTC. Protein sequence: CASSAGTGLNEQYF.

J is TRBJ2-3 and V is TRBV30; 8 nucleotides line up with TRBD2. V lost 5 bases, J lost 6 bases, and 10 bases stayed unmatched. Germline CDR1 is GTSNPN and CDR2 is SVGIG (reference sequence). This CDR3 contains 14 residues. CDR3 loop: CAWDYSGEGDTQYF. CDR3 coding DNA: TGTGCCTGGGACTATAGCGGGGAGGGCGATACGCAGTATTTT.

This sequence joins TRBV10-2 and TRBJ1-1; 7 bases align to TRBD1. V trimming: 0 bases; J trimming: 0 bases; junction bases outside the gene matches: 1. The germline V gene encodes CDR1 WSHSY and CDR2 SAAADI. This CDR3 has 15 residues. Written as DNA, the CDR3 is TGCGCCAGCAGTGAGTCAGGGACAGTGAACACTGAAGCTTTCTTT. Amino acids: CASSESGTVNTEAFF.

The V gene is TRBV7-2, the J gene TRBJ2-3; 10 bases line up with TRBD2. V gave up 5 bases and J gave up 3 bases; unmatched junction bases: 5. Germline V CDR1 and CDR2: SGHTA, FQGNSA. The CDR3 has 15 residues. The CDR3 DNA reads TGTGCCAGCAGCACCTGGACTAGCGGAACAGATACGCAGTATTTT. Translated, it gives CASSTWTSGTDTQYF.

In its sample, this clone was seen once. Different DNA sequences within this sample yield the same CDR3. The chain employs TRBV7-9 and TRBJ2-7; D gene unclear. Germline CDR1 reads SEHNR; CDR2 reads FQNEAQ (reference sequence). The CDR3 is 12 residues long. The germline V and J ends were trimmed by 5 bases and 3 bases, with 8 bases remaining between them. CDR3 region: CASSPTSYEQYF. The CDR3 region has the DNA TGTGCCAGCAGCCCGACCAGCTACGAGCAGTACTTC.

This chain links TRBV11-2 with TRBJ2-7; D uncertain. Germline assignment: CDR1 SGHAT and CDR2 FQNNGV. The CDR3 consists of 15 residues. Trimming left V 1 base short and J 4 bases short, with 14 bases between. CDR3 nucleotides: TGTGCCAGCAGCTTAGGGTCATCAAGGGTTTACGAGCAGTACTTC. Protein sequence: CASSLGSSRVYEQYF.

To note about this clone: The same CDR3 is also encoded by other DNA sequences in this sample. V is TRBV9 and J is TRBJ2-3, with TRBD2 matching over 8 bases. The germline V gene has CDR1 SGDLS and CDR2 YYNGEE. This CDR3 region has 15 residues. V lost 0 bases and J lost 6; bases outside the gene matches: 6. The CDR3 region is CASSVEGLAVDTQYF. In DNA, the CDR3 is TGTGCCAGCAGCGTAGAAGGACTAGCCGTGGATACGCAGTATTTT. The full variable domain, with the rest looked up from reference TRBV9 and TRBJ2-3, is DSGVTQTPKHLITATGQRVTLRCSPRSGDLSVYWYQQSLDQGLQFLIQYYNGEERAKGNILERFSAQQFPDLHSELNLSSLELGDSALYFCASSVEGLAVDTQYFGPGTRLTVL.

The chain recombines TRBV7-9 with TRBJ2-7, with no clear D. Looked up from germline, CDR1 is SEHNR and CDR2 is FQNEAQ (reference sequence). V lost 1 base and J lost 6, with 7 bases in between. This CDR3 has 12 residues. The CDR3 nucleotides read TGTGCCAGCAGCTTAGATTTGCGCGAGCAGTACTTC. As protein: CASSLDLREQYF.

This clone was observed once. This specimen includes other DNA sequences encoding the same CDR3. The chain employs TRBV7-9 and TRBJ1-1; D is undetermined. This CDR3 comprises 11 residues. Germline CDR1 and CDR2: SEHNR and FQNEAQ (reference sequence). V was trimmed by 3 bases and J by 5 bases, leaving 4 bases between them. The CDR3 loop reads CASSFGTEAFF. As DNA, the CDR3 is TGTGCCAGCAGCTTTGGAACTGAAGCTTTCTTT.

The chain recombines TRBV14 with TRBJ2-7; 8 positions match TRBD1. Germline CDR1 and CDR2: SGHDN and FVKESK. The CDR3 is 15 residues long. With V trimmed by 2 bases and J by 2 bases, 5 bases remained unmatched. CDR3 sequence (DNA): TGTGCCAGCAGCCAATCCGGGACAGGAGCCTACGAGCAGTACTTC. Its protein product is CASSQSGTGAYEQYF.

The V call is TRBV4-1, the J call TRBJ2-7; 7 bases align to TRBD1. J lost 2 bases, V lost 4 bases, and 5 bases had no gene match. Germline assignment: CDR1 MGHRA and CDR2 YSYEKL. This CDR3 spans 14 amino acids. CDR3 loop: CASSPETGTYEQYF. For the CDR3, the DNA is TGCGCCAGCAGCCCAGAGACAGGGACCTACGAGCAGTACTTC.

The chain joins TRBV27 to TRBJ1-5; the D gene is possibly TRBD1 (5 bases). The CDR3 has 15 amino acids. Trimming took off 3 bases at V and 2 bases at J, with 11 bases between the two ends. Germline V gene lookup returns CDR1 MNHEY and CDR2 SMNVEV (reference sequence). CDR3 DNA: TGTGCCAGCAGTTTGCGGGGGGGAGGCAATCAGCCCCAGCATTTT. It codes for CASSLRGGGNQPQHF.

This chain joins TRBV6-1 and TRBJ1-1; TRBD1 is a possible D gene (5 bases). Germline V gene lookup returns CDR1 MNHNS and CDR2 SASEGT. This CDR3 contains 15 residues. The V end was cut by 6 bases, the J end by 6 bases, with 20 bases between. In DNA form, the CDR3 reads TGTGCCAGCAGCTTGAAAAGGACGGGGGAGGCTGAAGCTTTCTTT. As protein: CASSLKRTGEAEAFF.